Listed below are T cell receptor beta chains from one sample, sequenced in a study of blood T cell repertoires in COVID-19. The assay was immunoSEQ multiplex PCR, and TCRdb's table has in-frame clones only and misses some. The sample records roughly 140,000 clones, approximately 85% being singletons. The sequenced sample consisted of peripheral blood. The source of these receptors is a woman between 55 and 75 years old with COVID-19, enrolled during active disease. Both conserved end residues are part of each CDR3. D genes are given only for firm matches. Only some rows state a clone size, as once, few, many or a class for expanded clones.

v_call: TRBV24-1
d_call: .
j_call: TRBJ1-2
clone_size: .
cdr3_aa: CATSDPQGYNYGYTF
cdr3_nt: TGTGCCACCAGTGATCCACAGGGATATAACTATGGCTACACCTTC

v_call: TRBV7-2
d_call: TRBD2
j_call: TRBJ2-7
clone_size: .
cdr3_aa: CASSHGLAGAYEQYF
cdr3_nt: TGTGCCAGCAGCCACGGACTAGCGGGGGCCTACGAGCAGTACTTC

v_call: TRBV18
d_call: TRBD1
j_call: TRBJ2-2
clone_size: .
cdr3_aa: CASSHRQGANTGELFF
cdr3_nt: TGTGCCAGCTCACATAGACAGGGCGCGAACACCGGGGAGCTGTTTTTT

v_call: TRBV7-3
d_call: TRBD2
j_call: TRBJ2-1
clone_size: few
cdr3_aa: CASNPSGTSGHNEQFF
cdr3_nt: TGTGCCAGCAACCCGTCAGGGACTAGCGGTCACAATGAGCAGTTCTTC

v_call: TRBV7-2
d_call: .
j_call: TRBJ2-3
clone_size: .
cdr3_aa: CASSPQGSTDTQYF
cdr3_nt: TGTGCCAGCAGCCCCCAGGGTAGCACAGATACGCAGTATTTT

v_call: TRBV7-2
d_call: .
j_call: TRBJ2-7
clone_size: .
cdr3_aa: CASSFNRASYEQYF
cdr3_nt: TGTGCCAGCAGCTTTAACAGGGCGTCCTACGAGCAGTACTTC

v_call: TRBV10-3
d_call: TRBD1
j_call: TRBJ2-7
clone_size: .
cdr3_aa: CAISEGTGHEQYF
cdr3_nt: TGTGCCATCAGTGAAGGGACAGGCCACGAGCAGTACTTC

v_call: TRBV7-9
d_call: .
j_call: TRBJ2-2
clone_size: few
cdr3_aa: CASSSTAYTGELFF
cdr3_nt: TGTGCCAGCAGCTCGACAGCCTACACCGGGGAGCTGTTTTTT

v_call: TRBV7-2
d_call: .
j_call: TRBJ2-6
clone_size: .
cdr3_aa: CASSLGGVRGANVLTF
cdr3_nt: TGTGCCAGCAGCTTAGGGGGGGTTAGAGGGGCCAACGTCCTGACTTTC

v_call: TRBV5-1
d_call: .
j_call: TRBJ2-7
clone_size: .
cdr3_aa: CASSVDRTTYEQYF
cdr3_nt: TGCGCCAGCAGCGTGGACAGGACTACCTACGAGCAGTACTTC

v_call: TRBV10-1
d_call: .
j_call: TRBJ1-2
clone_size: .
cdr3_aa: CASSDTRNYGYTF
cdr3_nt: TGCGCCAGCAGTGACACCAGAAACTATGGCTACACCTTC

v_call: TRBV5-6
d_call: TRBD2
j_call: TRBJ2-3
clone_size: .
cdr3_aa: CASSFRSGTSGGPDTQYF
cdr3_nt: TGTGCCAGCAGCTTCCGATCCGGGACTAGCGGGGGTCCAGATACGCAGTATTTT

v_call: TRBV23-1
d_call: .
j_call: TRBJ2-1
clone_size: .
cdr3_aa: CASPREDYNEQFF
cdr3_nt: TGCGCCAGTCCTAGGGAGGATTACAATGAGCAGTTCTTC

v_call: TRBV7-6
d_call: TRBD1
j_call: TRBJ1-3
clone_size: .
cdr3_aa: CASSRDRSSGNTIYF
cdr3_nt: TGTGCCAGCAGCCGGGACAGGAGCTCTGGAAACACCATATATTTT

v_call: TRBV6-5
d_call: TRBD1
j_call: TRBJ1-4
clone_size: .
cdr3_aa: CASTTGTNEKLFF
cdr3_nt: TGTGCCAGCACGACAGGGACGAATGAAAAACTGTTTTTT

v_call: TRBV6-5
d_call: TRBD2
j_call: TRBJ2-7
clone_size: .
cdr3_aa: CASSTSGGLEQYF
cdr3_nt: TGTGCCAGCAGTACTAGCGGGGGGCTCGAGCAGTACTTC

v_call: TRBV9
d_call: .
j_call: TRBJ2-1
clone_size: .
cdr3_aa: CASSVAASEYNEQFF
cdr3_nt: TGTGCCAGCAGCGTAGCCGCTAGCGAATACAATGAGCAGTTCTTC

v_call: TRBV3-1/TRBV3-2
d_call: .
j_call: TRBJ2-7
clone_size: .
cdr3_aa: CASSPRGYEQYF
cdr3_nt: TGTGCCAGCAGCCCCAGGGGTTACGAGCAGTACTTC

v_call: TRBV12-3/TRBV12-4
d_call: .
j_call: TRBJ1-5
clone_size: .
cdr3_aa: CASNSRDTEPQHF
cdr3_nt: TGTGCCAGCAACTCCCGAGACACTGAGCCCCAGCATTTT

v_call: TRBV19
d_call: .
j_call: TRBJ1-5
clone_size: once
cdr3_aa: CASSIDGQWLSPQHF
cdr3_nt: TGTGCCAGTAGTATAGACGGACAGTGGTTGTCGCCCCAGCATTTT

v_call: TRBV6-1
d_call: .
j_call: TRBJ1-2
clone_size: .
cdr3_aa: CASSEAGTTLYGYTF
cdr3_nt: TGTGCCAGCAGTGAAGCAGGGACAACTCTCTATGGCTACACCTTC

v_call: TRBV6-5
d_call: .
j_call: TRBJ2-3
clone_size: .
cdr3_aa: CATRRSVATDTQYF
cdr3_nt: TGTGCCACCAGGAGATCCGTCGCCACAGATACGCAGTATTTT

v_call: TRBV5-4
d_call: .
j_call: TRBJ1-1
clone_size: .
cdr3_aa: CASSGRNTEAFF
cdr3_nt: TGTGCCAGCAGTGGGAGGAACACTGAAGCTTTCTTT

v_call: TRBV2
d_call: TRBD2
j_call: TRBJ2-7
clone_size: .
cdr3_aa: CASSEGEGGEQYF
cdr3_nt: TGTGCCAGCAGTGAAGGGGAGGGAGGCGAGCAGTACTTC

v_call: TRBV4-1
d_call: TRBD2
j_call: TRBJ2-2
clone_size: few
cdr3_aa: CASSHRLAGAPSTGELFF
cdr3_nt: TGCGCCAGCAGCCACAGACTAGCGGGGGCCCCGAGCACCGGGGAGCTGTTTTTT

v_call: TRBV12-5
d_call: .
j_call: TRBJ1-1
clone_size: .
cdr3_aa: CASGSGLNTEAFF
cdr3_nt: TGTGCTAGTGGCTCAGGGCTGAACACTGAAGCTTTCTTT

v_call: TRBV30
d_call: TRBD1
j_call: TRBJ1-2
clone_size: .
cdr3_aa: CAWSPTGGHGYTF
cdr3_nt: TGTGCCTGGAGCCCAACAGGGGGACATGGCTACACCTTC

v_call: TRBV9
d_call: .
j_call: TRBJ2-1
clone_size: .
cdr3_aa: CASSVVPMSGFHEQFF
cdr3_nt: TGTGCCAGCAGCGTAGTCCCCATGTCGGGGTTTCATGAGCAGTTCTTC

v_call: TRBV5-1
d_call: TRBD1
j_call: TRBJ1-1
clone_size: .
cdr3_aa: CASSRGDRDTEAFF
cdr3_nt: TGCGCCAGCAGCCGGGGGGACAGGGACACTGAAGCTTTCTTT

v_call: TRBV5-1
d_call: TRBD1
j_call: TRBJ1-1
clone_size: .
cdr3_aa: CASTRSSRGPGTEAFF
cdr3_nt: TGCGCCAGCACAAGAAGCTCCAGGGGGCCGGGGACTGAAGCTTTCTTT

v_call: TRBV14
d_call: .
j_call: TRBJ1-5
clone_size: .
cdr3_aa: CASSQRGRGSNQPQHF
cdr3_nt: TGTGCCAGCAGCCAAAGGGGGAGAGGGAGCAATCAGCCCCAGCATTTT

v_call: TRBV7-3
d_call: .
j_call: TRBJ2-7
clone_size: .
cdr3_aa: CASSLRLGGDYEQYF
cdr3_nt: TGTGCCAGCAGCCTCCGGCTCGGAGGGGACTACGAGCAGTACTTC

v_call: TRBV6-2/TRBV6-3
d_call: TRBD1
j_call: TRBJ1-1
clone_size: .
cdr3_aa: CASSYPQDRAPHEAFF
cdr3_nt: TGTGCCAGCAGTTACCCGCAGGACAGGGCGCCCCACGAAGCTTTCTTT

v_call: TRBV18
d_call: TRBD1
j_call: TRBJ1-2
clone_size: .
cdr3_aa: CASSAGTGGGYTF
cdr3_nt: TGTGCCAGCTCAGCCGGGACAGGCGGCGGCTACACCTTC

v_call: TRBV19
d_call: .
j_call: TRBJ2-3
clone_size: .
cdr3_aa: CASSLYADTDTQYF
cdr3_nt: TGTGCCAGTAGCCTGTATGCGGACACAGATACGCAGTATTTT

v_call: TRBV24-1
d_call: TRBD2
j_call: TRBJ2-3
clone_size: .
cdr3_aa: CATSAPGGGGDVDTQYF
cdr3_nt: TGTGCCACCAGTGCCCCCGGGGGCGGGGGGGATGTAGATACGCAGTATTTT

v_call: TRBV19
d_call: .
j_call: TRBJ2-7
clone_size: .
cdr3_aa: CASSMSDSGSYEQYF
cdr3_nt: TGTGCCAGTAGTATGTCGGACAGCGGCTCCTACGAGCAGTACTTC

v_call: TRBV7-9
d_call: .
j_call: TRBJ1-1
clone_size: .
cdr3_aa: CASSPWGHSTEAFF
cdr3_nt: TGTGCCAGCAGCCCCTGGGGGCACTCCACTGAAGCTTTCTTT

v_call: TRBV7-2
d_call: .
j_call: TRBJ1-2
clone_size: few
cdr3_aa: CASSFAGTNYGYTF
cdr3_nt: TGTGCCAGCAGCTTTGCAGGGACTAACTATGGCTACACCTTC

v_call: TRBV29-1
d_call: .
j_call: TRBJ2-3
clone_size: .
cdr3_aa: CSVAAGGGTDTQYF
cdr3_nt: TGCAGCGTTGCCGCCGGAGGTGGCACAGATACGCAGTATTTT

v_call: TRBV27
d_call: TRBD1
j_call: TRBJ1-3
clone_size: .
cdr3_aa: CASSSLRDRGPGNTIYF
cdr3_nt: TGTGCCAGCAGTTCCCTTCGGGACAGGGGGCCTGGAAACACCATATATTTT

v_call: TRBV10-1
d_call: .
j_call: TRBJ2-7
clone_size: .
cdr3_aa: CASSATGTFSYEQYF
cdr3_nt: TGCGCCAGCAGCGCTACAGGTACCTTCTCCTACGAGCAGTACTTC

v_call: TRBV10-2
d_call: .
j_call: TRBJ1-2
clone_size: .
cdr3_aa: CASSGPGIDGYTF
cdr3_nt: TGCGCCAGCAGTGGGCCAGGGATAGATGGCTACACCTTC

v_call: TRBV5-1
d_call: TRBD1
j_call: TRBJ1-5
clone_size: once
cdr3_aa: CASSPGQGLQPQHF
cdr3_nt: TGCGCCAGCAGCCCCGGACAGGGCCTACAGCCCCAGCATTTT

v_call: TRBV11-2
d_call: TRBD1
j_call: TRBJ1-2
clone_size: .
cdr3_aa: CASSETGGVYGYTF
cdr3_nt: TGTGCCAGCAGCGAGACAGGGGGAGTGTATGGCTACACCTTC

v_call: TRBV11-2
d_call: .
j_call: TRBJ1-1
clone_size: .
cdr3_aa: CASSQGILSPEAFF
cdr3_nt: TGTGCCAGCAGCCAGGGTATATTGAGCCCTGAAGCTTTCTTT

v_call: TRBV6-5
d_call: .
j_call: TRBJ2-2
clone_size: .
cdr3_aa: CASVRGTNTGELFF
cdr3_nt: TGTGCCAGCGTTCGGGGGACGAACACCGGGGAGCTGTTTTTT

v_call: TRBV6-2/TRBV6-3
d_call: .
j_call: TRBJ2-7
clone_size: .
cdr3_aa: CASSSYRTVKQGEQYF
cdr3_nt: TGTGCCAGCAGTTCTTACCGGACAGTGAAACAGGGCGAGCAGTACTTC

v_call: TRBV5-1
d_call: .
j_call: TRBJ2-5
clone_size: once
cdr3_aa: CASSLGREETQYF
cdr3_nt: TGCGCCAGCAGCTTGGGCCGAGAAGAGACCCAGTACTTC

v_call: TRBV5-4
d_call: TRBD1
j_call: TRBJ2-7
clone_size: .
cdr3_aa: CASSLGTGGSYEQYF
cdr3_nt: TGTGCCAGCAGCCTAGGGACAGGGGGCTCCTACGAGCAGTACTTC

v_call: TRBV5-4
d_call: .
j_call: TRBJ1-2
clone_size: .
cdr3_aa: CASSHWNGNYGYTF
cdr3_nt: TGTGCCAGCAGCCATTGGAACGGGAACTATGGCTACACCTTC

v_call: TRBV29-1
d_call: TRBD1
j_call: TRBJ2-5
clone_size: .
cdr3_aa: CSVPLLDRGRETQYF
cdr3_nt: TGCAGCGTTCCCCTCTTGGACAGGGGGCGAGAGACCCAGTACTTC

v_call: TRBV28
d_call: TRBD1
j_call: TRBJ1-5
clone_size: few
cdr3_aa: CASSRPPGQGSQPQHF
cdr3_nt: TGTGCCAGCAGCCGACCCCCCGGACAGGGCAGTCAGCCCCAGCATTTT

v_call: TRBV6-5
d_call: .
j_call: TRBJ1-2
clone_size: .
cdr3_aa: CASSYAGGGYGYTF
cdr3_nt: TGTGCCAGCAGTTACGCGGGGGGCGGTTATGGCTACACCTTC

v_call: TRBV19
d_call: .
j_call: TRBJ2-1
clone_size: .
cdr3_aa: CASSRVKGVVNEQFF
cdr3_nt: TGTGCCAGTAGTAGGGTAAAGGGGGTTGTTAATGAGCAGTTCTTC

v_call: TRBV7-3
d_call: .
j_call: TRBJ1-1
clone_size: .
cdr3_aa: CASSPGFVAEAFF
cdr3_nt: TGTGCCAGCAGCCCCGGGTTTGTAGCTGAAGCTTTCTTT

v_call: TRBV7-3
d_call: TRBD1
j_call: TRBJ1-2
clone_size: .
cdr3_aa: CASSSETGGWDGYTF
cdr3_nt: TGTGCCAGCAGCTCCGAAACAGGGGGCTGGGATGGCTACACCTTC